The rows below give T cell receptor beta chains drawn from one sample of a study of blood T cell repertoires in COVID-19. Generated by immunoSEQ multiplex PCR, the TCRdb table keeps only in-frame clones and is missing some. The sample comprises roughly 84,000 clones, just under 80% of which are singletons, and about a third rests with the top ten. What was sequenced was peripheral blood. The receptor source for this set is a man in his sixties with COVID-19, enrolled during active disease. CDR3s include the opening cysteine and the closing phenylalanine or tryptophan. Fields, in order: clone size, J gene, D gene, V gene, CDR3 DNA, CDR3 protein. A D gene is named only where the DNA matches it firmly. Where a row states a size, it is once, few, many or the class of an expanded clone; other rows omit it.

clone_size: -; j_call: TRBJ2-7; d_call: TRBD1; v_call: TRBV5-6; cdr3_nt: TGTGCCAGCAGCGAAAACGACAGGGGACGCCAGGGAGAGCAGTACTTC; cdr3_aa: CASSENDRGRQGEQYF
clone_size: few; j_call: TRBJ1-6; d_call: -; v_call: TRBV7-8; cdr3_nt: TGTGCCAGCAGCTTAGAGGGCTCAGCGGTTTATAATTCACCCCTCCACTTT; cdr3_aa: CASSLEGSAVYNSPLHF
clone_size: few; j_call: TRBJ1-5; d_call: -; v_call: TRBV3-1/TRBV3-2; cdr3_nt: TGTGCCAGCAGCCAAGATGCGGGGGAGTATCAGCCCCAGCATTTT; cdr3_aa: CASSQDAGEYQPQHF
clone_size: -; j_call: TRBJ1-2; d_call: -; v_call: TRBV2; cdr3_nt: TGTGCCAGCAGTGACTACTATGGCTACACCTTC; cdr3_aa: CASSDYYGYTF
clone_size: -; j_call: TRBJ2-7; d_call: TRBD1; v_call: TRBV10-3; cdr3_nt: TGTGCCATCGGGACAGACTCCTACGAGCAGTACTTC; cdr3_aa: CAIGTDSYEQYF
clone_size: -; j_call: TRBJ1-5; d_call: -; v_call: TRBV28; cdr3_nt: TGTGCCAGCAGGAAATACAGGGAGAGCAATCAGCCCCAGCATTTT; cdr3_aa: CASRKYRESNQPQHF
clone_size: -; j_call: TRBJ2-7; d_call: TRBD1; v_call: TRBV13; cdr3_nt: TGTGCCAGCAGCTCCGGGACAGGGGCCCTCGAGCAGTACTTC; cdr3_aa: CASSSGTGALEQYF
clone_size: -; j_call: TRBJ2-3; d_call: TRBD2; v_call: TRBV9; cdr3_nt: TGTGCCAGCAGCGTAGGGACTAGCGGGAGAACTAGCACAGATACGCAGTATTTT; cdr3_aa: CASSVGTSGRTSTDTQYF
clone_size: -; j_call: TRBJ2-5; d_call: TRBD2; v_call: TRBV2; cdr3_nt: TGTGCCAGCAGCCTACTAGCGGGAGAGACCCAGTACTTC; cdr3_aa: CASSLLAGETQYF
clone_size: -; j_call: TRBJ2-1; d_call: -; v_call: TRBV6-5; cdr3_nt: TGTGCCAGCAGCCGCCGGACTTTGTGGGGCAATGAGCAGTTCTTC; cdr3_aa: CASSRRTLWGNEQFF
clone_size: once; j_call: TRBJ1-2; d_call: TRBD1; v_call: TRBV6-5; cdr3_nt: TGTGCCAGCAGTACTTTTGACAGGGTTTATGGCTACACCTTC; cdr3_aa: CASSTFDRVYGYTF
clone_size: -; j_call: TRBJ2-1; d_call: -; v_call: TRBV7-2; cdr3_nt: TGTGCCAGCAGCTTAGCAACTAGGGTCTACAATGAGCAGTTCTTC; cdr3_aa: CASSLATRVYNEQFF
clone_size: once; j_call: TRBJ2-1; d_call: TRBD2; v_call: TRBV18; cdr3_nt: TGTGCCAGCTCGCCACTAGCGGGTTCCTACAATGAGCAGTTCTTC; cdr3_aa: CASSPLAGSYNEQFF
clone_size: -; j_call: TRBJ2-7; d_call: -; v_call: TRBV13; cdr3_nt: TGTGCCAGCAGCCCCGACCGTGGGGGGGGGCAGTACGAGCAGTACTTC; cdr3_aa: CASSPDRGGGQYEQYF
clone_size: few; j_call: TRBJ1-5; d_call: -; v_call: TRBV10-3; cdr3_nt: TGTGCCATCAGTGAGGGGGCAGGGAGGGATCAGCCCCAGCATTTT; cdr3_aa: CAISEGAGRDQPQHF
clone_size: -; j_call: TRBJ1-2; d_call: TRBD1; v_call: TRBV12-3/TRBV12-4; cdr3_nt: TGTGCCAGCAGTCAGGGGGTGAACTATGGCTACACCTTC; cdr3_aa: CASSQGVNYGYTF
clone_size: -; j_call: TRBJ2-2; d_call: -; v_call: TRBV4-3; cdr3_nt: TGCGCCAGCAGCAGGGAGCTTGTCACCGGGGAGCTGTTTTTT; cdr3_aa: CASSRELVTGELFF
clone_size: -; j_call: TRBJ2-1; d_call: TRBD2; v_call: TRBV24-1; cdr3_nt: TGTGCCACCAGTGATGCCCCGGGGGGTGGTCTATTAGAGCAGTTCTTC; cdr3_aa: CATSDAPGGGLLEQFF
clone_size: few; j_call: TRBJ1-6; d_call: -; v_call: TRBV7-8; cdr3_nt: TGTGCCAGCAGCTCACAGGAGTCCTATAATTCACCCCTCCACTTT; cdr3_aa: CASSSQESYNSPLHF
clone_size: -; j_call: TRBJ2-2; d_call: -; v_call: TRBV7-7; cdr3_nt: TGTGCTAGCAGCTTGTGGTCCAGGGCCGGGGAGCTGTTTTTT; cdr3_aa: CASSLWSRAGELFF
clone_size: -; j_call: TRBJ2-1; d_call: TRBD2; v_call: TRBV29-1; cdr3_nt: TGCAGCGGATTAGCGGGGGGCTCCTACAATGAGCAGTTCTTC; cdr3_aa: CSGLAGGSYNEQFF
clone_size: -; j_call: TRBJ1-2; d_call: -; v_call: TRBV7-9; cdr3_nt: TGTGCCAGCAGCTTAGAACAGCACTATGGCTACACCTTC; cdr3_aa: CASSLEQHYGYTF
clone_size: -; j_call: TRBJ1-6; d_call: TRBD1; v_call: TRBV7-6; cdr3_nt: TGTGCCAGCAGCCTAGGGGGACAGGGCTCTAATTCACCCCTCCACTTT; cdr3_aa: CASSLGGQGSNSPLHF
clone_size: -; j_call: TRBJ2-7; d_call: TRBD1; v_call: TRBV12-3/TRBV12-4; cdr3_nt: TGTGCCAGCAGTAGGGACAGGGGATACGAGCAGTACTTC; cdr3_aa: CASSRDRGYEQYF
clone_size: -; j_call: TRBJ2-7; d_call: TRBD1; v_call: TRBV7-7; cdr3_nt: TGTGCTAGCAGCCCACAGGGGTCGACCTACGAGCAGTACTTC; cdr3_aa: CASSPQGSTYEQYF
clone_size: many; j_call: TRBJ1-2; d_call: TRBD1; v_call: TRBV28; cdr3_nt: TGTGCCAGCAGCCCAGGGGGAGGCTATGGCTACACCTTC; cdr3_aa: CASSPGGGYGYTF
clone_size: once; j_call: TRBJ2-1; d_call: TRBD2; v_call: TRBV9; cdr3_nt: TGTGCCAGCAGCGTAGGTCCCAGCGGGGGGGACAATGAGCAGTTCTTC; cdr3_aa: CASSVGPSGGDNEQFF
clone_size: -; j_call: TRBJ1-5; d_call: -; v_call: TRBV10-3; cdr3_nt: TGTGCCATCAGCCAGGACTTGAATCAGCCCCAGCATTTT; cdr3_aa: CAISQDLNQPQHF
clone_size: -; j_call: TRBJ1-4; d_call: -; v_call: TRBV11-2; cdr3_nt: TGTGCCAGCAGCTTAGGTTTTGGCTCTAATGAAAAACTGTTTTTT; cdr3_aa: CASSLGFGSNEKLFF
clone_size: few; j_call: TRBJ2-1; d_call: TRBD2; v_call: TRBV5-1; cdr3_nt: TGCGCCAGCAGCTTGGTCTGGACTAGCGGGGCCAATGAGCAGTTCTTC; cdr3_aa: CASSLVWTSGANEQFF
clone_size: few; j_call: TRBJ2-3; d_call: TRBD2; v_call: TRBV5-4; cdr3_nt: TGTGCCAGCAGAGACACAGCGGGGGGGCGAGATACGCAGTATTTT; cdr3_aa: CASRDTAGGRDTQYF
clone_size: once; j_call: TRBJ2-3; d_call: -; v_call: TRBV3-1/TRBV3-2; cdr3_nt: TGTGCCAGCAGCCAAGGACTAGTGGGCACAGATACGCAGTATTTT; cdr3_aa: CASSQGLVGTDTQYF
clone_size: -; j_call: TRBJ1-2; d_call: -; v_call: TRBV7-3; cdr3_nt: TGTGCCAGCAGCCCGGGGGCGGGGGCAAACTATGGCTACACCTTC; cdr3_aa: CASSPGAGANYGYTF
clone_size: -; j_call: TRBJ1-5; d_call: -; v_call: TRBV27; cdr3_nt: TGTGCCAGCAGTCCACAGGGCTCCAATCAGCCCCAGCATTTT; cdr3_aa: CASSPQGSNQPQHF
clone_size: -; j_call: TRBJ1-5; d_call: -; v_call: TRBV19; cdr3_nt: TGTGCCAGTGACCCAGGGGGCAATCAGCCCCAGCATTTT; cdr3_aa: CASDPGGNQPQHF
clone_size: -; j_call: TRBJ2-4; d_call: -; v_call: TRBV19; cdr3_nt: TGTGCCAGTAGTATAGGGGCGGGGGCCTCAGCCAAAAACATTCAGTACTTC; cdr3_aa: CASSIGAGASAKNIQYF
clone_size: -; j_call: TRBJ1-4; d_call: TRBD1; v_call: TRBV5-1; cdr3_nt: TGCGCCAGCCGCGGGACAGGGGTTGGAGAAAAACTGTTTTTT; cdr3_aa: CASRGTGVGEKLFF
clone_size: -; j_call: TRBJ2-1; d_call: -; v_call: TRBV19; cdr3_nt: TGTGCCAGTAGTATAGGAAGAGGTGAGCAGTTCTTC; cdr3_aa: CASSIGRGEQFF
clone_size: -; j_call: TRBJ2-1; d_call: TRBD2; v_call: TRBV11-2; cdr3_nt: TGTGCCAGCAGCTTCCTAGCGGACCCCTACAATGAGCAGTTCTTC; cdr3_aa: CASSFLADPYNEQFF
clone_size: -; j_call: TRBJ1-1; d_call: TRBD1; v_call: TRBV7-8; cdr3_nt: TGTGCCAGCAGCTTAGTTGGACAGGGGAACACTGAAGCTTTCTTT; cdr3_aa: CASSLVGQGNTEAFF
clone_size: -; j_call: TRBJ2-6; d_call: TRBD1; v_call: TRBV18; cdr3_nt: TGTGCCAGCTCACCGGGGACAGGAGTTTCTGGGGCCAACGTCCTGACTTTC; cdr3_aa: CASSPGTGVSGANVLTF
clone_size: -; j_call: TRBJ2-7; d_call: -; v_call: TRBV19; cdr3_nt: TGTGCCAGTTCCAACATATACGAGCAGTACTTC; cdr3_aa: CASSNIYEQYF
clone_size: -; j_call: TRBJ1-5; d_call: -; v_call: TRBV11-2; cdr3_nt: TGTGCCAGCAGCTTATCCCCTCGTTCCGATCAGCCCCAGCATTTT; cdr3_aa: CASSLSPRSDQPQHF
clone_size: -; j_call: TRBJ2-7; d_call: TRBD1; v_call: TRBV5-4; cdr3_nt: TGTGCCAGCAGCCCCCGGACAGGGCTTACCTACGAGCAGTACTTC; cdr3_aa: CASSPRTGLTYEQYF
clone_size: few; j_call: TRBJ1-1; d_call: TRBD1; v_call: TRBV14; cdr3_nt: TGTGCCAGCAGCCTCCGGACAGGGCCGAACACTGAAGCTTTCTTT; cdr3_aa: CASSLRTGPNTEAFF
clone_size: -; j_call: TRBJ2-3; d_call: TRBD1; v_call: TRBV18; cdr3_nt: TGTGCCAGCTCACCCCCGGGACAGGGTGTAGATACGCAGTATTTT; cdr3_aa: CASSPPGQGVDTQYF